These 8 T cell receptor beta chains share one sample of origin, sequenced in a study of control samples from healthy donors and cancer patients (dated by TCRdb to the early 2020s). The library relied on the immunoSEQ multiplex PCR assay. Here the immuneACCESS table is served through TCRdb, limited to in-frame sequences with V and J called. Missing clones are a known gap in these copies; in checked studies unresolved V genes cover under half, and the rest lacks a known reason. This sample is represented by fewer than 500,000 clones; 75% to 95% of them were singletons. The ten largest make up just under 6.5% of the sample. Material for sequencing was PBMCs. Source of these receptors: a man aged 40-49 years with head and neck cancer.

This chain uses TRBV5-4 with TRBJ2-2, with D maybe TRBD1 (6 bases). Germline V gives CDR1 SGHNT, CDR2 YYREEE (reference sequence). The V end lost 1 base, the J end lost 3 bases, and 10 bases lay between the germline ends. The CDR3 length is 15 residues. Written as DNA, the CDR3 is TGTGCCAGCAGCTTGTTTTCAGGGGACACCGGGGAGCTGTTTTTT. Translated: CASSLFSGDTGELFF.

This sequence joins TRBV28 and TRBJ1-3; TRBD1 agrees at 7 bases. With 6 bases clipped from V and 4 bases from J, the junction kept 6 bases outside the gene matches. CDR1 and CDR2 (germline): MDHEN, SYDVKM. The CDR3 has 14 amino acids. The CDR3 is CASSKQGFGNTIYF. In nucleotides, the CDR3 is TGTGCCAGCAGCAAACAGGGGTTCGGAAACACCATATATTTT.

J is TRBJ2-7 and V is TRBV7-2; TRBD1 aligns across 9 bases. The CDR3 has 21 residues. The ends lost 0 bases at V and 2 bases at J; junction bases unmatched: 20. CDR1 is SGHTA and CDR2 is FQGNSA in the germline V gene. The CDR3, as DNA: TGTGCCAGCAGCTTAGCGGGGGCCGGGACAGGGATCCCAAATCAGCCCTACGAGCAGTACTTC. Translation: CASSLAGAGTGIPNQPYEQYF.

V gene TRBV5-4 combines with J gene TRBJ2-3; D is ambiguous. The CDR3 runs to 16 residues. Trimming took 4 bases from V and 1 from J, leaving 16 bases between them. CDR1 is SGHNT and CDR2 is YYREEE in the germline V gene (reference sequence). The CDR3 bases are TGTGCCAGCAGCCAGACGCGGCCAGGTGGCACAGATACGCAGTATTTT. Translating gives CASSQTRPGGTDTQYF.

V usage is TRBV6-2 or TRBV6-3 and J usage is TRBJ1-1; unclear D gene. V lost 2 bases and J lost 3, with 7 bases in between. There are 13 residues in the CDR3. Germline V CDR1 and CDR2: MNHEY, SVGEGT. This CDR3 reads CASSYDAYTEAFF. The CDR3 DNA sequence: TGTGCCAGCAGTTACGACGCGTACACTGAAGCTTTCTTT.

This chain links TRBV5-1 with TRBJ1-2; 9 nucleotides match TRBD1. After removal of 10 bases from V and 3 bases from J, the junction contained 13 bases not matched to a gene. Germline CDR1 reads SGHRS; CDR2 reads YFSETQ. The CDR3 has 15 residues. The CDR3 DNA reads TGCGCCCGCTCCCTCGGGACAGGGTATGACTATGGCTACACCTTC. It yields the protein CARSLGTGYDYGYTF.

The V gene is TRBV10-3, the J gene TRBJ1-2, with 9 positions matching TRBD1. V was pared by 7 bases and J by 4 bases, with 7 bases of the junction left unmatched. In germline, CDR1 is ENHRY, CDR2 SYGVKD. This CDR3 region has 14 residues. The CDR3 region is CAITRDRDFYGYTF. CDR3 bases: TGTGCCATCACACGGGACAGGGATTTCTATGGCTACACCTTC.

The CDR3 sequence: CASSLGTVNQPQHF. As DNA, the CDR3 is TGTGCCAGCAGTTTAGGAACGGTGAATCAGCCCCAGCATTTT. The chain joins TRBV28 to TRBJ1-5; D gene uncertain. The CDR3 loop spans 14 amino acids. The germline V gene encodes CDR1 MDHEN and CDR2 SYDVKM. Trimming left V 2 bases short and J 4 bases short, with 9 bases between.